This is a list of T cell receptor beta chains from one sample in a study of cytomegalovirus exposure and HLA in healthy donors. The method was immunoSEQ multiplex PCR; TCRdb's version includes in-frame clones alone and lacks a portion of them. This table holds some 160,000 clones, 68% found once. Material: PBMCs. Every receptor here comes from a man in his fifties or sixties in good health and CMV-seronegative. Each CDR3 is given with its conserved first and last residue. The order of the fields is J gene, V gene, clone size, D gene, CDR3 protein, CDR3 DNA. The D gene is left open where the match is weak. Only part of the rows carry a size: once, few, many, or a class if the clone is expanded.

TRBJ2-7	TRBV6-1	.	.	CASSGRPGSSYEQYF	TGTGCCAGCTCAGGTAGACCTGGTAGCTCCTACGAGCAGTACTTC
TRBJ1-5	TRBV2	.	.	CASSRTGNQPQHF	TGTGCCAGCAGCCGTACAGGGAATCAGCCCCAGCATTTT
TRBJ2-7	TRBV6-5	.	TRBD1	CATYRTGSYEQYF	TGTGCCACCTATAGGACAGGCTCCTACGAGCAGTACTTC
TRBJ1-4	TRBV4-2	.	.	CASSQGEVARDEKLFF	TGTGCCAGCAGCCAAGGGGAGGTTGCCAGGGATGAAAAACTGTTTTTT
TRBJ1-1	TRBV19	.	.	CASSIRMLSGKKNTEAFF	TGTGCCAGTAGTATAAGGATGTTGTCAGGGAAAAAGAACACTGAAGCTTTCTTT
TRBJ1-1	TRBV28	few	.	CASSLFGYGGPTEAFF	TGTGCCAGCAGTTTATTTGGGTACGGGGGGCCCACTGAAGCTTTCTTT
TRBJ2-5	TRBV7-9	.	TRBD2	CASSPPGTSGEKTQYF	TGTGCCAGCAGCCCACCCGGGACTAGCGGGGAAAAGACCCAGTACTTC
TRBJ1-5	TRBV7-6	few	.	CASSLGGSQPQHF	TGTGCCAGCAGCTTAGGGGGCAGCCAGCCCCAGCATTTT
TRBJ2-2	TRBV10-2	few	TRBD2	CASRPAGLDTGELFF	TGCGCCAGCAGACCAGCGGGGCTCGACACCGGGGAGCTGTTTTTT
TRBJ2-1	TRBV5-1	.	TRBD2	CASSLDASGVNKQFF	TGCGCCAGCAGCTTGGATGCTAGCGGGGTCAATAAGCAGTTCTTC
TRBJ2-1	TRBV27	.	TRBD1	CASSKGQGYNEQFF	TGTGCCAGCAGTAAGGGACAGGGTTACAATGAGCAGTTCTTC
TRBJ1-1	TRBV7-2	.	.	CASSLAARVPDTEAFF	TGTGCCAGCAGCTTAGCGGCACGGGTTCCGGACACTGAAGCTTTCTTT
TRBJ2-1	TRBV11-3	.	TRBD2	CASSPPPGLASYNEQFF	TGTGCCAGCAGCCCGCCCCCGGGACTAGCGTCATACAATGAGCAGTTCTTC
TRBJ1-2	TRBV9	.	.	CASSVQQGLSGYTF	TGTGCCAGCAGCGTGCAACAGGGTTTAAGTGGCTACACCTTC
TRBJ2-1	TRBV11-3	few	.	CASSLDMYEQFF	TGTGCCAGCAGCTTAGATATGTATGAGCAGTTCTTC
TRBJ1-2	TRBV5-6	.	.	CASSLTGPTYGYTF	TGTGCCAGCAGCTTGACAGGGCCAACCTATGGCTACACCTTC
TRBJ2-5	TRBV6-6	.	.	CAARLVGQETQYF	TGTGCCGCCAGACTAGTCGGGCAAGAGACCCAGTACTTC
TRBJ1-5	TRBV5-1	.	.	CASSAGNGGNQPQHF	TGCGCCAGCAGCGCCGGAAACGGGGGCAATCAGCCCCAGCATTTT
TRBJ1-4	TRBV4-1	few	.	CASSQVGPGTNEKLFF	TGCGCCAGCAGCCAAGTAGGTCCGGGGACTAATGAAAAACTGTTTTTT
TRBJ2-6	TRBV19	.	TRBD1	CASRLQGAGANVLTF	TGTGCCAGTAGGCTACAGGGGGCTGGGGCCAACGTCCTGACTTTC
TRBJ2-2	TRBV2	.	.	CASRQGGSAGELFF	TGTGCCAGCAGACAGGGGGGGAGCGCCGGGGAGCTGTTTTTT
TRBJ1-1	TRBV28	.	TRBD1	CASSTGTGTAFF	TGTGCCAGCAGTACCGGGACAGGCACCGCTTTCTTT
TRBJ1-5	TRBV19	few	TRBD1	CASKDRDGNQPQHF	TGTGCCAGTAAAGACAGGGATGGCAATCAGCCCCAGCATTTT
TRBJ2-7	TRBV11-3	.	.	CASSLGPGNHEQYF	TGTGCCAGCAGCTTAGGGCCAGGGAATCACGAGCAGTACTTC
TRBJ2-1	TRBV5-6	.	.	CASSLGGASYNEQFF	TGTGCCAGCAGCTTGGGCGGGGCCTCCTACAATGAGCAGTTCTTC
TRBJ1-5	TRBV4-2	.	.	CASSQEYGYSNQPQHF	TGTGCCAGCAGCCAAGAATACGGTTATAGCAATCAGCCCCAGCATTTT
TRBJ2-7	TRBV7-6	.	.	CASSLAWGAYEQYF	TGTGCCAGCAGCTTAGCGTGGGGGGCCTACGAGCAGTACTTC
TRBJ1-1	TRBV2	.	.	CASSRQGRDTEAFF	TGTGCCAGCAGTCGCCAGGGGAGAGACACTGAAGCTTTCTTT
TRBJ2-3	TRBV29-1	.	TRBD1	CSVRPGTGGSTDTQYF	TGCAGCGTTCGCCCCGGGACAGGGGGCAGCACAGATACGCAGTATTTT
TRBJ2-3	TRBV11-2	.	TRBD2	CASSWPVREGSSTDTQYF	TGTGCCAGCAGCTGGCCCGTGCGGGAGGGCTCTAGCACAGATACGCAGTATTTT
TRBJ1-1	TRBV5-4	few	.	CASNQGGLNTEAFF	TGTGCCAGCAACCAAGGTGGGCTAAACACTGAAGCTTTCTTT
TRBJ1-2	TRBV7-3	.	.	CASIEEGSPEDYGYTF	TGTGCCAGCATCGAAGAGGGATCCCCAGAGGACTATGGCTACACCTTC
TRBJ2-1	TRBV29-1	.	TRBD2	CSLRLAGSEQFF	TGCAGCCTGAGGCTAGCGGGCTCGGAGCAGTTCTTC
TRBJ1-5	TRBV6-5	.	TRBD1	CASRDRAYPQHF	TGTGCCAGCAGGGACAGGGCATATCCCCAGCATTTT
TRBJ2-3	TRBV10-3	few	.	CAIRTSGSSTDTQYF	TGTGCCATCCGAACCAGCGGTTCTAGCACAGATACGCAGTATTTT
TRBJ2-1	TRBV9	.	.	CASSSYSGDNEQFF	TGTGCCAGCAGCTCGTACTCTGGAGACAATGAGCAGTTCTTC
TRBJ1-4	TRBV28	.	TRBD1	CASSSGTGRREKLFF	TGTGCCAGCAGTTCCGGGACAGGCCGTAGGGAAAAACTGTTTTTT
TRBJ2-5	TRBV28	.	TRBD2	CASSFPLRKGLFPSGVQETQYF	TGTGCCAGCAGTTTCCCGCTACGGAAAGGACTGTTCCCAAGCGGGGTCCAAGAGACCCAGTACTTC
TRBJ1-2	TRBV30	.	TRBD1	CAWHKDRHGSGYTF	TGTGCCTGGCACAAGGACAGGCACGGGAGTGGCTACACCTTC
TRBJ2-1	TRBV5-6	.	TRBD2	CASSPSGRSYNEQFF	TGTGCCAGCAGCCCTAGCGGGAGGTCCTACAATGAGCAGTTCTTC
TRBJ2-7	TRBV7-8	few	.	CASSLGGASEQYF	TGTGCCAGCAGCTTAGGGGGCGCGTCCGAGCAGTACTTC
TRBJ2-7	TRBV6-1	.	TRBD2	CASSEGGSYEQYF	TGTGCCAGCAGTGAGGGGGGGTCCTACGAGCAGTACTTC
TRBJ1-2	TRBV30	.	.	CAWSVLVVRGYTF	TGTGCCTGGAGTGTACTGGTGGTTCGTGGCTACACCTTC
TRBJ2-7	TRBV5-4	.	.	CASSQGSSIYEQYF	TGTGCCAGCAGCCAGGGAAGTTCCATCTACGAGCAGTACTTC
TRBJ2-7	TRBV6-1	.	.	CASSEDILYEQYF	TGTGCCAGCAGTGAAGACATTCTCTACGAGCAGTACTTC
TRBJ2-7	TRBV5-1	.	TRBD1	CASSLDSGTEPLEQYF	TGCGCCAGCAGCTTGGACTCCGGGACAGAGCCCCTCGAGCAGTACTTC
TRBJ1-1	TRBV4-2	once	.	CASSQTRGGTEAFF	TGTGCCAGCAGCCAAACCAGGGGTGGTACTGAAGCTTTCTTT
TRBJ1-4	TRBV30	.	.	CAWSPGQEKLFF	TGTGCCTGGAGTCCAGGGCAAGAAAAACTGTTTTTT
TRBJ1-3	TRBV11-2	few	.	CASSLDSSGNTIYF	TGTGCCAGCAGCTTAGACAGCTCTGGAAACACCATATATTTT
TRBJ1-5	TRBV27	.	TRBD1	CASSGTGRNQPQHF	TGTGCCAGCAGTGGGACAGGCCGCAATCAGCCCCAGCATTTT
TRBJ1-5	TRBV28	few	.	CASSLLGRSPGRQPQHF	TGTGCCAGCAGTTTACTGGGGAGATCTCCGGGGAGGCAGCCCCAGCATTTT
TRBJ2-1	TRBV5-1	.	TRBD1	CASTGTANSNEQFF	TGCGCCAGCACCGGGACAGCGAACTCCAATGAGCAGTTCTTC
TRBJ2-7	TRBV5-6	.	TRBD1	CAGSWDRGLYEQYF	TGTGCCGGCAGCTGGGACAGGGGGCTTTACGAGCAGTACTTC
TRBJ1-2	TRBV27	few	TRBD1	CASSLGDRGEVGYGYTF	TGTGCCAGCAGTTTAGGGGACAGGGGCGAAGTTGGCTATGGCTACACCTTC
TRBJ2-1	TRBV29-1	.	.	CSVAVSEQFF	TGCAGCGTGGCAGTTAGCGAGCAGTTCTTC